This T cell receptor beta chain was documented in a study of tissue T cells after allogeneic stem cell transplantation. The study, taken as a whole, reports: Shared clones across patients were few; motif clustering revealed tissue-specific shared signatures. Within patients, tissue anatomy strongly shaped TCR repertoire composition.

Germline-derived CDR1 and CDR2 are LGHNA and YSYQKL. J was trimmed by 4 bases and V by 1 base; bases with no gene match: 0. The CDR3 spans 14 residues. Note on this clone: Its antigen remains unknown. The genes are named according to mouse. The read gets to within 1 residue of the CDR3 end, and the germline J gene fills in the rest.

TCRbeta CDR3 was sequenced at survey depth with template counts. The repertoire was sequenced with immunoSEQ multiplex PCR; TCRdb's copy has only in-frame clones and lacks some. The table shows roughly 20,000 clones, with 60% to 80% occurring only once. The V and J genes are TRBV2 and TRBJ2-7; the match to TRBD1 covers 11 bases. The specimen sequenced was blood. The source is a female BALB/c mouse in good health. The MHC haplotype of the strain is H2-d. The sequenced CDR3 bases are TGTGCCAGCAGCCAAGGGGACAGGGGGTATGAACAGTAC. Translation: CASSQGDRGYEQY. Given in full, the CDR3 is CASSQGDRGYEQYF.